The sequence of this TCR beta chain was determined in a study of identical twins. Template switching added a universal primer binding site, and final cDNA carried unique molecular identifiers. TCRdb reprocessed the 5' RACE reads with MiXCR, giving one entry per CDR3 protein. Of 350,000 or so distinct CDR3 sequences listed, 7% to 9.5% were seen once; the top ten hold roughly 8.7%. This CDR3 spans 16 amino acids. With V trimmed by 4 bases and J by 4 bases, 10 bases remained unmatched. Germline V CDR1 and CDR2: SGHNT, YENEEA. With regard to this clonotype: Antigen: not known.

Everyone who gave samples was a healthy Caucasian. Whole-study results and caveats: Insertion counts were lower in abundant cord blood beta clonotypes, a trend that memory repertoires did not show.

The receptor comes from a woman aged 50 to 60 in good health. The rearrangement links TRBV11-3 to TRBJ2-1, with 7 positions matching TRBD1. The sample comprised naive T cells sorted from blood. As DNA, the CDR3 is TGTGCCAGCAGCTACCGACAGGGAAATTTATACAATGAGCAGTTCTTC. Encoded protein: CASSYRQGNLYNEQFF. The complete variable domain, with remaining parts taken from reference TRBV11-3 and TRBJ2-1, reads EAGVVQSPRYKIIEKKQPVAFWCNPISGHNTLYWYLQNLGQGPELLIRYENEEAVDDSQLPKDRFSAERLKGVDSTLKIQPAELGDSAVYLCASSYRQGNLYNEQFFGPGTRLTVL.